The 21 T cell receptor beta chains below all came from one sample that was sequenced in a study of blood T cell repertoires in COVID-19. TCRdb's copy holds only in-frame clones and misses some; the assay was immunoSEQ multiplex PCR. The sample holds over 150,000 clones, around nine tenths seen once. The sequencing sample was made of peripheral blood. The source of these receptors is a man aged 50 to 60 with acute or convalescent COVID-19.

The rearrangement links TRBV27 to TRBJ1-2, with D maybe TRBD1 (5 bases). V was clipped by 2 bases and J by 5 bases, with 12 bases between them. The CDR3 length is 14 residues. Germline V gives CDR1 MNHEY, CDR2 SMNVEV (reference sequence). For the CDR3, the DNA is TGTGCCAGCAGTTTAAGGCCAGGGAGGTATGGCTACACCTTC. It is translated as CASSLRPGRYGYTF.

This clone occurred once. V and J are TRBV7-2 and TRBJ1-2; 8 positions match TRBD1. The V gene's germline CDR1 is SGHTA and CDR2 FQGNSA. CDR3 size: 15 residues. J lost 1 base, V lost 3 bases, and 4 bases had no gene match. DNA for the CDR3: TGTGCCAGCAGCTTGGGGACAGGCCTTAACTATGGCTACACCTTC. Translation gives CASSLGTGLNYGYTF.

This chain connects TRBV7-9 to TRBJ2-2; 8 nucleotides align to TRBD1. CDR3 length: 15 residues. Trimming took 6 bases from V and 3 from J; bases not matched to a gene: 6. Germline-derived CDR1 and CDR2 are SEHNR and FQNEAQ (reference sequence). DNA of the CDR3: TGTGCCAGCAGGTCAGACAGGGGATACACCGGGGAGCTGTTTTTT. Translated, it gives CASRSDRGYTGELFF.

The chain employs TRBV7-8 and TRBJ2-1; maybe TRBD1 (6 bases). V was clipped by 5 bases and J by 6 bases, with 20 bases between them. Germline-derived CDR1 and CDR2 are SGHVS and FQNEAQ. The CDR3 length is 16 residues. The CDR3 is CASSQQGELIRNEQFF. CDR3 bases: TGTGCCAGCAGCCAACAGGGTGAACTGATCCGCAATGAGCAGTTCTTC.

The table lists this clone with a few counts. V usage is TRBV18 and J usage is TRBJ1-2; 8 nucleotides agree with TRBD1. In germline, CDR1 is KGHSH, CDR2 LQKENI. With V trimmed by 4 bases and J by 8 bases, 12 bases remained unmatched. The CDR3 is 15 residues long. CDR3 coding DNA: TGTGCCAGCTCACAGGGACAGGAGGGATTGGAGGGCTACACCTTC. It translates to CASSQGQEGLEGYTF.

The chain employs TRBV28 and TRBJ1-5; TRBD1 matches at 9 bases. The CDR3 extends over 15 amino acids. Germline-derived CDR1 and CDR2 are MDHEN and SYDVKM. The V gene end was trimmed by 7 bases and the J gene end by 6 bases; junction bases not matched to a gene: 10. CDR3 DNA: TGTGCCAGCACCCTGGGGACAGGGAGACGTCAGCCCCAGCATTTT. Translation: CASTLGTGRRQPQHF.

The gene calls are TRBV9 and TRBJ2-7; unclear D gene. There are 14 residues in the CDR3. V dropped 0 bases and J dropped 0 bases, with 7 bases sitting between them. CDR1 and CDR2 (germline): SGDLS, YYNGEE. The CDR3 DNA reads TGTGCCAGCAGCGTAGACGATAGCTCCTACGAGCAGTACTTC. As protein: CASSVDDSSYEQYF.

This clone has a single count. V usage is TRBV4-1 and J usage is TRBJ2-7, with D perhaps matching TRBD1 (8 bases). V was pared by 3 bases and J by 1 base, with 16 bases between. Germline values: CDR1 MGHRA, CDR2 YSYEKL. The CDR3 spans 16 residues. CDR3 DNA sequence: TGCGCCAGCAGCCAGGGGGGGACAGGTATATCCTACGAGCAGTACTTC. Residues: CASSQGGTGISYEQYF.

The chain's CDR3 is CASSLSGGVGGYTF. The CDR3 coding sequence is TGTGCCAGCAGTTTATCAGGGGGCGTCGGTGGCTACACCTTC. The chain has TRBV28 and TRBJ1-2; 8 bases agree with TRBD1. The CDR3 has 14 amino acids. The trim removed 1 base at V and 7 bases at J, leaving 5 bases unmatched. Germline CDR1 MDHEN, CDR2 SYDVKM.

The J gene is TRBJ2-1, the V gene TRBV10-2; TRBD2 aligns across 13 bases. The CDR3 is 14 residues long. Trimming removed 8 bases from V and 9 bases from J; junction bases left unmatched: 7. Germline lookup yields CDR1 WSHSY and CDR2 SAAADI. The CDR3 coding sequence is TGCGCCAGCCAACTAGCGGGAGGGGAGGGTGAGCAGTTCTTC. Translation gives CASQLAGGEGEQFF.

The chain employs TRBV6-5 and TRBJ1-2; 7 positions match TRBD1. The V segment lost 6 bases and the J segment 4 bases; nucleotides outside the gene matches: 8. Germline CDR1 is MNHEY and CDR2 is SVGAGI. There are 14 residues in the CDR3. The CDR3 coding sequence is TGTGCCAGCAGCATCGACAGGGAAGGCTATGGCTACACCTTC. Residues: CASSIDREGYGYTF.

The V and J genes are TRBV10-3 and TRBJ2-3; TRBD1 is a possible D gene (6 bases). This CDR3 region has 15 residues. Trimming removed 2 bases at V and 6 bases at J, with 15 bases between. Looked up from germline, CDR1 is ENHRY and CDR2 is SYGVKD. The CDR3 spells CAISEQRTVTDTQYF. The CDR3 nucleotides read TGTGCCATCAGTGAGCAACGGACAGTTACCGATACGCAGTATTTT.

This chain connects TRBV10-3 to TRBJ2-3; D possibly corresponds to TRBD1 (5 bases). The CDR3 runs 14 residues. From germline, CDR1 is ENHRY and CDR2 SYGVKD. V was cut by 6 bases and J by 2 bases, with 12 bases left in between. The CDR3 protein is CAIRAQQATDTQYF. For the CDR3, the DNA is TGTGCCATCAGAGCTCAACAGGCCACAGATACGCAGTATTTT.

The CDR3 nucleotides read TGTGCCAGCAGCTTGGGCCAGGGGCAAAACTATGGCTACACCTTC. Its protein is CASSLGQGQNYGYTF. This chain connects TRBV5-5 to TRBJ1-2; perhaps TRBD1 as D (6 bases). Germline V lookup: CDR1 SGHKS, CDR2 YYEKEE (reference sequence). The CDR3 totals 15 residues. V lost 0 bases, J lost 2 bases, and 11 bases lay in between.

The chain couples TRBV7-2 to TRBJ1-3; unclear D gene. In germline, CDR1 is SGHTA, CDR2 FQGNSA. V lost 5 bases to trimming and J lost 0 bases, with 8 bases between them. The CDR3 covers 14 residues. This chain's CDR3 is CASSPRISGNTIYF. The CDR3 DNA follows: TGTGCCAGCAGCCCTAGGATCTCTGGAAACACCATATATTTT. The variable domain in full, completed from reference TRBV7-2 and TRBJ1-3, reads GAGVSQSPSNKVTEKGKDVELRCDPISGHTALYWYRQSLGQGLEFLIYFQGNSAPDKSGLPSDRFSAERTGGSVSTLTIQRTQQEDSAVYLCASSPRISGNTIYFGEGSWLTVV.

The count of this clone is one. This sequence joins TRBV7-2 and TRBJ2-3; tentatively, D is TRBD2 (6 bases). The CDR3 extends over 14 amino acids. Germline V lookup: CDR1 SGHTA, CDR2 FQGNSA. Trimming pared 10 bases from V and 4 bases from J, leaving 18 bases between. CDR3 bases: TGTGCCACATGCGAGGGCGGGATCTCAGATACGCAGTATTTT. Its translation: CATCEGGISDTQYF.

The rearrangement uses TRBV5-1 and TRBJ2-1; the match to TRBD1 covers 7 bases. V shed 6 bases and J 0 bases; nucleotides not matched to a gene: 6. This CDR3 spans 15 amino acids. From germline, CDR1 is SGHRS and CDR2 YFSETQ. The CDR3 DNA sequence: TGCGCCAGCAAGTCACAGGGGAGCTCCTACAATGAGCAGTTCTTC. Translating gives CASKSQGSSYNEQFF.

The chain has TRBV19 and TRBJ1-1; TRBD1 aligns across 9 bases. Germline trimming cut 6 bases from V and 5 bases from J; bases unmatched to any gene: 4. The CDR3 loop spans 13 amino acids. In germline, CDR1 is LNHDA, CDR2 SQIVND (reference sequence). The CDR3 sequence: CASRGQGLTEAFF. The CDR3 nucleotides read TGTGCCAGTAGGGGACAGGGATTAACTGAAGCTTTCTTT.

The chain couples TRBV18 to TRBJ1-2; weak D call: TRBD1 (6 bases). Germline CDR1 is KGHSH and CDR2 is LQKENI. The CDR3 spans 18 residues. Between the trimmed V and J ends, which lost 2 bases and 0 bases, there was a span of 19 bases. The CDR3 DNA reads TGTGCCAGCTCACCATTAACCCCTCGGGACAAGGCTAACTATGGCTACACCTTC. Protein: CASSPLTPRDKANYGYTF. The complete variable domain, with remaining parts taken from reference TRBV18 and TRBJ1-2, reads NAGVMQNPRHLVRRRGQEARLRCSPMKGHSHVYWYRQLPEEGLKFMVYLQKENIIDESGMPKERFSAEFPKEGPSILRIQQVVRGDSAAYFCASSPLTPRDKANYGYTFGSGTRLTVV.

The chain uses TRBV6-1 and TRBJ2-7; perhaps TRBD1 as D (5 bases). Per the germline V gene, CDR1 is MNHNS and CDR2 is SASEGT. V was clipped by 2 bases and J by 5 bases, with 19 bases between them. There are 16 residues in the CDR3. In nucleotides, the CDR3 is TGTGCCAGCAGTGAAAGAAGCTACAAGGGGCTCAACGAGCAGTACTTC. It codes for CASSERSYKGLNEQYF.

This sequence joins TRBV28 and TRBJ2-3; weak D call: TRBD2 (6 bases). V shed 2 bases and J shed 0 bases, with 18 bases lying between them. There are 18 residues in the CDR3. Per germline, CDR1 MDHEN and CDR2 SYDVKM. CDR3 loop: CASSLRSGRTSSTDTQYF. In nucleotides, the CDR3 is TGTGCCAGCAGTTTAAGGAGCGGGCGTACGTCTAGCACAGATACGCAGTATTTT.